The 17 T cell receptor beta chains below were found in one sample sequenced in a study of T cell responses to AZD1222 COVID-19 vaccine. Repertoires were generated with immunoSEQ multiplex PCR, while TCRdb's copy carries only in-frame clones and drops some. The top ten clones hold 8.4% of a sample with about 87,000 clones, 90% of them seen once. Sample: peripheral blood, taken on day 0 of AZD1222 vaccination. The receptor source for this set is an adult in good health.

CDR3 amino acids: CASLRGGSLLVEAFF. CDR3 sequence (DNA): TGTGCCAGCCTCAGGGGGGGCTCCCTCTTGGTGGAAGCTTTCTTT. The chain recombines TRBV7-2 with TRBJ1-1, with 7 bases identical to TRBD1. V was pared by 8 bases and J by 8 bases, with 17 bases of the junction left unmatched. The CDR3 consists of 15 residues. Germline V gene lookup returns CDR1 SGHTA and CDR2 FQGNSA. The full variable domain, in which reference TRBV7-2 and TRBJ1-1 provide the parts outside the CDR3, is GAGVSQSPSNKVTEKGKDVELRCDPISGHTALYWYRQSLGQGLEFLIYFQGNSAPDKSGLPSDRFSAERTGGSVSTLTIQRTQQEDSAVYLCASLRGGSLLVEAFFGQGTRLTVV.

The genes are TRBV29-1 and TRBJ1-2; 9 positions agree with TRBD1. The V gene's germline CDR1 is SQVTM and CDR2 ANQGSEA. V shed 5 bases, J shed 8 bases, and the junction held 3 bases outside the gene matches. There are 11 residues in the CDR3. The chain's CDR3 is CSVHRGQGYTF. The CDR3 DNA follows: TGCAGCGTTCACAGGGGGCAAGGCTACACCTTC.

The chain employs TRBV11-2 and TRBJ1-3; perhaps TRBD1 as D (6 bases). Trimming took 5 bases from V and 0 from J, leaving 17 bases between them. The germline V gene has CDR1 SGHAT and CDR2 FQNNGV. The CDR3 runs 17 residues. The CDR3 DNA follows: TGTGCCAGCAGCCCTCGGGGGGCTGAACGCTCTGGAAACACCATATATTTT. Translating it yields CASSPRGAERSGNTIYF.

The V and J genes are TRBV4-2 and TRBJ2-3; 8 bases fit TRBD2. The CDR3 sequence is 16 residues long. V gave up 3 bases and J gave up 5 bases; unmatched junction bases: 10. Looked up from germline, CDR1 is LGHNA and CDR2 is YNFKEQ. The CDR3 here is CASSQTDGGGRDTQYF. The CDR3 bases are TGTGCCAGCAGCCAGACCGACGGGGGGGGACGAGATACGCAGTATTTT.

The rearrangement links TRBV29-1 to TRBJ2-7; 9 bases fit TRBD1. This CDR3 is 14 amino acids long. Germline-derived CDR1 and CDR2 are SQVTM and ANQGSEA. Germline trimming cut 8 bases from V and 2 bases from J; bases unmatched to any gene: 10. In DNA, the CDR3 is TGCAGCACCTCGGACAGGGGACGACCCTACGAGCAGTACTTC. This gives the protein CSTSDRGRPYEQYF.

This chain joins TRBV29-1 and TRBJ1-3; tentatively, D is TRBD1 (5 bases). Germline V gene lookup returns CDR1 SQVTM and CDR2 ANQGSEA. The CDR3 has 12 residues. Trimming took 6 bases from V and 6 from J, leaving 12 bases between them. The CDR3 DNA reads as TGCAGCGTGGCTGCGGGGACAAACACCATATATTTT. Its translation is CSVAAGTNTIYF.

The chain recombines TRBV2 with TRBJ1-1; D unresolved. V lost 8 bases to trimming and J lost 7 bases, with 11 bases between them. Germline CDR1 and CDR2: SNHLY and FYNNEI. The CDR3 has 11 residues. The CDR3 region has the DNA TGTGCCAGCCACCCAACGGGTGAAGCTTTCTTT. As protein: CASHPTGEAFF.

The chain combines TRBV15 with TRBJ2-2; D ambiguous. The CDR3 is made up of 15 amino acids. The germline gives CDR1 LNHNV, CDR2 YYDKDF (reference sequence). V was shortened by 5 bases and J by 4 bases, with 14 bases between the two germline ends. The chain's CDR3 is CATSPRDPSTGELFF. The CDR3 DNA reads TGTGCCACCAGCCCCCGAGACCCAAGCACCGGGGAGCTGTTTTTT.

In its sample, this clone was seen once. The chain links TRBV2 to TRBJ1-6, with D possibly TRBD1 on 6 matching bases. CDR1 and CDR2 from the germline V gene are SNHLY and FYNNEI. The CDR3 extends over 15 amino acids. The germline V and J ends were trimmed by 7 bases and 8 bases, with 18 bases remaining between them. Here the CDR3 reads CASTFTGIRDSPLHF. The DNA of the CDR3 is TGTGCCAGCACTTTCACAGGGATTCGGGATTCACCCCTCCACTTT.

V gene TRBV4-3 combines with J gene TRBJ1-3; 10 nucleotides line up with TRBD1. Germline CDR1 reads LGHNA; CDR2 reads YSLEER. The CDR3 totals 17 residues. The trim removed 1 base at V and 5 bases at J, leaving 8 bases unmatched. The CDR3 sequence is CASSQGVSTGGRNTIYF. The CDR3 nucleotides are TGCGCCAGCAGCCAAGGGGTTTCGACAGGGGGCAGAAACACCATATATTTT.

V and J are TRBV3-1 (or the pseudogene TRBV3-2) and TRBJ1-1, with D unresolved. V dropped 0 bases and J dropped 3 bases, with 5 bases sitting between them. The CDR3 length is 13 residues. Per germline, CDR1 LGHDT and CDR2 YNNKEL (reference sequence). The CDR3 coding sequence is TGTGCCAGCAGCCAAGAGGCCTACACTGAAGCTTTCTTT. Protein: CASSQEAYTEAFF.

This chain connects TRBV6-2 or TRBV6-3 to TRBJ2-2; D is ambiguous. Trimming took 5 bases from V and 3 from J, leaving 10 bases between them. Per germline, CDR1 MNHEY and CDR2 SVGEGT. This CDR3 contains 14 residues. In nucleotides, the CDR3 is TGTGCCAGCAGTCGACCCGAGTACACCGGGGAGCTGTTTTTT. It encodes CASSRPEYTGELFF.

The rearrangement links TRBV7-3 to TRBJ2-3; no definite D call. The CDR3 extends over 13 amino acids. The V gene lost 1 base and the J gene lost 5 bases, with 7 bases spanning the gap. Germline V CDR1 and CDR2: SGHTA, FQGTGA. The CDR3 bases are TGTGCCAGCAGCTTAAGGAGAAAAGATACGCAGTATTTT. Its translation: CASSLRRKDTQYF.

This chain connects TRBV7-2 to TRBJ2-5; TRBD2 matches 8 bases. The CDR3 runs 15 residues. Germline trimming cut 4 bases from V and 5 bases from J; bases unmatched to any gene: 9. The germline V gene has CDR1 SGHTA and CDR2 FQGNSA. CDR3 coding DNA: TGTGCCAGCAGCTATCTCGGGGGGGCCTTGGAGACCCAGTACTTC. Its translation is CASSYLGGALETQYF.

Sample share makes this clone medium-sized. The chain carries TRBV7-8 and TRBJ1-5; weak D call: TRBD1 (5 bases). V dropped 1 base and J dropped 3 bases, with 16 bases sitting between them. The CDR3 sequence is 17 residues long. CDR1 SGHVS and CDR2 FQNEAQ come from the germline V gene. The CDR3 DNA reads TGTGCCAGCAGCTTAGATCGCGTGGACAAGCCCAATCAGCCCCAGCATTTT. The encoded protein is CASSLDRVDKPNQPQHF.

The J gene is TRBJ2-3, the V gene TRBV7-8; D gene ambiguous. Germline CDR1 is SGHVS and CDR2 is FQNEAQ. The CDR3 totals 16 residues. Trimming removed 4 bases at V and 5 bases at J, with 19 bases between. The CDR3, as DNA: TGTGCCAGCAGCTACTCTAGTGGCTCATACATAGATACGCAGTATTTT. It is translated as CASSYSSGSYIDTQYF.

V and J are TRBV5-3 and TRBJ1-6, with D possibly being TRBD1 (5 bases). TRBV5-3 is an open reading frame whose function is uncertain. The V gene lost 4 bases and the J gene lost 7 bases, with 12 bases spanning the gap. The CDR3 runs to 14 residues. The CDR3 DNA sequence: TGTGCCAGAAGCCGCCGGGGCCAAAATTCACCCCTCCACTTT. Translation gives CARSRRGQNSPLHF.